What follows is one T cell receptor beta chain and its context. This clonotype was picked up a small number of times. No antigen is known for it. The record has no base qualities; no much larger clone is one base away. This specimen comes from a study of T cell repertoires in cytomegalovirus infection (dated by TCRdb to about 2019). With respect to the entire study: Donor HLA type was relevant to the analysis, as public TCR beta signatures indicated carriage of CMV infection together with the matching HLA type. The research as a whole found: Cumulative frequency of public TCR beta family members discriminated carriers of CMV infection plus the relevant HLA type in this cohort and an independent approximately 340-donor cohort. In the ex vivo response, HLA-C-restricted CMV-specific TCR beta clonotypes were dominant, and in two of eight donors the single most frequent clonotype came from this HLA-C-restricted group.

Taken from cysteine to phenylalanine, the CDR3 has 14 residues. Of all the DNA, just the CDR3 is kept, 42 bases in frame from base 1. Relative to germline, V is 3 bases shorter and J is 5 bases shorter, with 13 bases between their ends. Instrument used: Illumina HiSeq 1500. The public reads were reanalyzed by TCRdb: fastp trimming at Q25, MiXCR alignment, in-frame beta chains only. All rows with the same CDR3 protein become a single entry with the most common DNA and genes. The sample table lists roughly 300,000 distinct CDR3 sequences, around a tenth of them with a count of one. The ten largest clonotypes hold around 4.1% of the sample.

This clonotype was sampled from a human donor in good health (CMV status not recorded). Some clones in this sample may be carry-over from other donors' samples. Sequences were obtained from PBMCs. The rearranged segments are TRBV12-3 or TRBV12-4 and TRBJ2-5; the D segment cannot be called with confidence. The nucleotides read TGTGCCAGCAGTTTCACCGGTTTCCGGGAGACCCAGTACTTC. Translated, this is CASSFTGFRETQYF.